The T cell receptor (beta chain) under discussion was sequenced for a study of CD8 T cells in Susac syndrome. General study results and limits: The study's TCR sequencing and HLA analysis covered a relatively small number of individuals, and the study acknowledged this.

Regarding this clonotype: Its antigen remains unknown.

cDNA came from approximately 0.5 to 1 ug RNA primed by random hexamers. Coverage of TCR beta CDR3 amplification by immunoSEQ multiplex PCR extended to 54 Vbeta and 13 Jbeta. A single record per CDR3 protein comes from TCRdb applying MiXCR to the immunoSEQ multiplex PCR reads. In the table there are approximately 90,000 distinct CDR3 sequences, 80% to 95% of which are singletons. Controls were age- and sex-matched healthy donors. In contrast to the negatively isolated CD8+ and CD4+ T cells, TEMRA cells were FACS-enriched. CDR1 is LNHNV and CDR2 is YYDKDF in the germline V gene (reference sequence). With 3 bases removed from V and 2 bases from J, the gap between germline ends came to 8 bases. The CDR3 contains 13 residues.

This sequence originates from a human donor in good health. This chain uses TRBV15 with TRBJ2-7; D is uncertain. Sequenced: CD8+ T cells from PBMCs. CDR3 sequence: CATSSPATYEQYF. The CDR3 nucleotides are TGTGCCACCAGCAGTCCAGCCACCTACGAGCAGTACTTC.